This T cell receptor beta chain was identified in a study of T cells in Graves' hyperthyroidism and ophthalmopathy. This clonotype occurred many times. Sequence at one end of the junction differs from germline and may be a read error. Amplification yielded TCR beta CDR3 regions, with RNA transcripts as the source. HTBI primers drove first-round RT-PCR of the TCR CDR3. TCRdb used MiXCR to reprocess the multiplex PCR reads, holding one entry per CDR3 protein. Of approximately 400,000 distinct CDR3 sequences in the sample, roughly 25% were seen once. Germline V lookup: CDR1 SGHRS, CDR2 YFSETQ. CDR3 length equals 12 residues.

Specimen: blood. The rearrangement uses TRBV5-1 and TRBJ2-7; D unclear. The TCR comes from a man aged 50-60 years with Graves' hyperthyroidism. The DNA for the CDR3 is TGTGCCAGCAGCTTAGTCGGTGGCGAGCAGTACTTC. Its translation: CASSLVGGEQYF.